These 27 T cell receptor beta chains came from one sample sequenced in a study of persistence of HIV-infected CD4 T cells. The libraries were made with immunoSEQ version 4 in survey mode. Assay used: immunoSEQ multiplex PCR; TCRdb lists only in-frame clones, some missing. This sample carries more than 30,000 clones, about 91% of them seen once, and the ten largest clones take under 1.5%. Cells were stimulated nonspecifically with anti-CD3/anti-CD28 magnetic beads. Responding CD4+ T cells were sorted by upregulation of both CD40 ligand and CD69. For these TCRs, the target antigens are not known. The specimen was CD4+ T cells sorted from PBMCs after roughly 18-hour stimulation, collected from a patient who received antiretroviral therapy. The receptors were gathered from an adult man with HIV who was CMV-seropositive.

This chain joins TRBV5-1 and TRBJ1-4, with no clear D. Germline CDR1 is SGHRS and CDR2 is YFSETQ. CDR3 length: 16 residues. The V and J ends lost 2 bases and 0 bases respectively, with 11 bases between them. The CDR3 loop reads CASSLDNPATNEKLFF. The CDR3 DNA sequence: TGCGCCAGCAGCTTAGACAATCCCGCAACTAATGAAAAACTGTTTTTT.

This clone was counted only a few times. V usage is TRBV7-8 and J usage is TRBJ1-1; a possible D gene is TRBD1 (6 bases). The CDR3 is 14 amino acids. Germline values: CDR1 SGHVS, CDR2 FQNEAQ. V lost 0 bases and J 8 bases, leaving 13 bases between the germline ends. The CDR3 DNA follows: TGTGCCAGCAGCTTAGCTAGGGGGGTTGCGGAAGCTTTCTTT. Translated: CASSLARGVAEAFF.

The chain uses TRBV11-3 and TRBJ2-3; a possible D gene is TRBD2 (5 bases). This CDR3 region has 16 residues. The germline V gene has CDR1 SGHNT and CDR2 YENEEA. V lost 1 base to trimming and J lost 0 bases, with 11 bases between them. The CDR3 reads CASSLGGRVSTDTQYF. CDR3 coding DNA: TGTGCCAGCAGCTTAGGAGGGCGGGTGAGCACAGATACGCAGTATTTT.

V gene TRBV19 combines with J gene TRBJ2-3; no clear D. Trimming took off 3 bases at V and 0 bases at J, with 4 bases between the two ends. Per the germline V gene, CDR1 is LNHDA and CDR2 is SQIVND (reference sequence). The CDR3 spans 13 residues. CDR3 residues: CASSMTSTDTQYF. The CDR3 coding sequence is TGTGCCAGTAGTATGACTAGCACAGATACGCAGTATTTT.

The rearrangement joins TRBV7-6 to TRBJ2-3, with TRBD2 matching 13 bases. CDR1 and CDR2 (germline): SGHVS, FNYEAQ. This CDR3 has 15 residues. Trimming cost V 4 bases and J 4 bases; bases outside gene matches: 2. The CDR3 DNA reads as TGTGCCAGCAGCTACGGACTAGCGGGGGCAGATACGCAGTATTTT. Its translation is CASSYGLAGADTQYF.

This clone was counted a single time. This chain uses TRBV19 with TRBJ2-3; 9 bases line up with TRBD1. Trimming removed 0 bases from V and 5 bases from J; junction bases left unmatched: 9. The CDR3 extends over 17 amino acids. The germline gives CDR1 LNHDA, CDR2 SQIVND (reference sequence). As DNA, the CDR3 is TGTGCCAGTAGTATAGAACGTGGGGACAGGGCAAGAGATACGCAGTATTTT. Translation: CASSIERGDRARDTQYF. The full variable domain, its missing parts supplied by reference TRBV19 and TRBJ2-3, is DGGITQSPKYLFRKEGQNVTLSCEQNLNHDAMYWYRQDPGQGLRLIYYSQIVNDFQKGDIAEGYSVSREKKESFPLTVTSAQKNPTAFYLCASSIERGDRARDTQYFGPGTRLTVL.

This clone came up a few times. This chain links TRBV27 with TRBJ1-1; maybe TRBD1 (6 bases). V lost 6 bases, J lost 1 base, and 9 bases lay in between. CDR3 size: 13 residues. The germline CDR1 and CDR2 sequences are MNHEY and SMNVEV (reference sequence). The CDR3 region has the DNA TGTGCCAGCAGCCAACAGGGGAACACTGAAGCTTTCTTT. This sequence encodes CASSQQGNTEAFF.

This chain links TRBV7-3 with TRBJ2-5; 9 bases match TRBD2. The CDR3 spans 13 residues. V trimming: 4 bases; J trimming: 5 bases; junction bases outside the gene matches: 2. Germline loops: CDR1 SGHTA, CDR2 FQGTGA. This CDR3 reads CASSYGLAETQYF. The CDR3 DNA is TGTGCCAGCAGCTACGGACTAGCGGAGACCCAGTACTTC. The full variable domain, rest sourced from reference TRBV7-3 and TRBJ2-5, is GAGVSQTPSNKVTEKGKYVELRCDPISGHTALYWYRQSLGQGPEFLIYFQGTGAADDSGLPNDRFFAVRPEGSVSTLKIQRTERGDSAVYLCASSYGLAETQYFGPGTRLLVL.

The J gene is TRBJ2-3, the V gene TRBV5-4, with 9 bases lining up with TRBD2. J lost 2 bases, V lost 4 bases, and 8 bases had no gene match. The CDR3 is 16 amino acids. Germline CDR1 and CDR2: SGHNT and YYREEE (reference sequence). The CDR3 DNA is TGTGCCAGCAGCGGGGAGCGGGGGGTCCTCACAGATACGCAGTATTTT. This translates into CASSGERGVLTDTQYF.

CDR3 residues: CASRRLGQISNQPQHF. DNA for the CDR3: TGTGCCAGTAGAAGGCTGGGACAGATTAGCAATCAGCCCCAGCATTTT. The rearrangement uses TRBV19 and TRBJ1-5; TRBD1 agrees at 7 bases. CDR3 size: 16 residues. Germline-derived CDR1 and CDR2 are LNHDA and SQIVND (reference sequence). V was pared by 6 bases and J by 0 bases, with 8 bases of the junction left unmatched.

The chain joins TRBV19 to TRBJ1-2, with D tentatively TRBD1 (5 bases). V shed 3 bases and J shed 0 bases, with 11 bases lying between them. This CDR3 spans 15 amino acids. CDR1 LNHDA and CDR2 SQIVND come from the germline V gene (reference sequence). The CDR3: CASSIQGKTNYGYTF. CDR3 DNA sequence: TGTGCCAGTAGTATTCAGGGCAAGACTAACTATGGCTACACCTTC. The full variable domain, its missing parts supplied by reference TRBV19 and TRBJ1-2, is DGGITQSPKYLFRKEGQNVTLSCEQNLNHDAMYWYRQDPGQGLRLIYYSQIVNDFQKGDIAEGYSVSREKKESFPLTVTSAQKNPTAFYLCASSIQGKTNYGYTFGSGTRLTVV.

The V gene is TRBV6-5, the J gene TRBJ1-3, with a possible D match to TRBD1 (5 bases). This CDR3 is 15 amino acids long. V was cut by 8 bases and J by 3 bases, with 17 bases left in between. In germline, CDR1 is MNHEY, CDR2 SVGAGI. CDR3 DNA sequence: TGTGCCAGCTCATTTTCCGGGGCAGATGGAAACACCATATATTTT. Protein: CASSFSGADGNTIYF.

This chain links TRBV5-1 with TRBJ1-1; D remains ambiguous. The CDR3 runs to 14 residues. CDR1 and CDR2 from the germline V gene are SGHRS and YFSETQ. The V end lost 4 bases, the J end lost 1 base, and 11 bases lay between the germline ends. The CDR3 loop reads CASSTMNTNTEAFF. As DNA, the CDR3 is TGCGCCAGCAGCACTATGAACACGAACACTGAAGCTTTCTTT.

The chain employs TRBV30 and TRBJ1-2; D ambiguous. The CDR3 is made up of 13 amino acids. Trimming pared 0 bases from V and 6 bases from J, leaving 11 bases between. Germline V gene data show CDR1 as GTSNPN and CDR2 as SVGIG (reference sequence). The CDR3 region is CAWSVGDNHGYTF. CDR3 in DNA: TGTGCCTGGAGTGTCGGAGACAATCATGGCTACACCTTC.

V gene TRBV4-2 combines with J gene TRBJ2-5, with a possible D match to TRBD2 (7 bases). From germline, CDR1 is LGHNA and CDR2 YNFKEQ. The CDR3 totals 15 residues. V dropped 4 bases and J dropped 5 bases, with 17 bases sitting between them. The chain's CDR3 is CASSLGAGAWETQYF. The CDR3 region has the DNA TGTGCCAGCAGCCTAGGCGCGGGGGCCTGGGAGACCCAGTACTTC.

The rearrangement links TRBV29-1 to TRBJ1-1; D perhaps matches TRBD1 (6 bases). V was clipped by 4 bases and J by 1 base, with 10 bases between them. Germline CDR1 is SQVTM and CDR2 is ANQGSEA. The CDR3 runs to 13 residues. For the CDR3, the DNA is TGCAGCGTTGCCCAGGGGAGGAACACTGAAGCTTTCTTT. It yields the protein CSVAQGRNTEAFF.

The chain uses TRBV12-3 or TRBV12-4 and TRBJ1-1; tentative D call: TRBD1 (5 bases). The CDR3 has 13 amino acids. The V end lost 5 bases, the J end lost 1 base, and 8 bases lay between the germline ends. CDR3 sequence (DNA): TGTGCCAGCAGTGCGGACAAGAACACTGAAGCTTTCTTT. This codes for CASSADKNTEAFF.

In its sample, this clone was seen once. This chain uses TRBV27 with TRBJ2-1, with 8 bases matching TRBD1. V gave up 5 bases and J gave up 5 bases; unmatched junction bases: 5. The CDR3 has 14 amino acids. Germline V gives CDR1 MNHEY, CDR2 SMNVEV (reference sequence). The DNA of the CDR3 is TGTGCCAGCAGTCTCGTGGGACAGGACAATGAGCAGTTCTTC. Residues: CASSLVGQDNEQFF.

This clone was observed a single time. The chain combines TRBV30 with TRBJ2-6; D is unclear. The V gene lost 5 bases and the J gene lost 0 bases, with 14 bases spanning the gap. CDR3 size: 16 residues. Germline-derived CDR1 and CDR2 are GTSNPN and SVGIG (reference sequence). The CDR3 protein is CAWVGLSISGANVLTF. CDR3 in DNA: TGTGCCTGGGTAGGATTGTCAATCTCTGGGGCCAACGTCCTGACTTTC. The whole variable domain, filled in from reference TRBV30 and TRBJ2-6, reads SQTIHQWPATLVQPVGSPLSLECTVEGTSNPNLYWYRQAAGRGLQLLFYSVGIGQISSEVPQNLSASRPQDRQFILSSKKLLLSDSGFYLCAWVGLSISGANVLTFGAGSRLTVL.

CDR3 nucleotide sequence: TGCAGCGTTGAAGATTGGAAAGCGGACCTCCTTTACAGCTATGGCTACACCTTC. It yields the protein CSVEDWKADLLYSYGYTF. The J gene is TRBJ1-2, the V gene TRBV29-1; D unresolved. Germline lookup yields CDR1 SQVTM and CDR2 ANQGSEA. The CDR3 length is 18 residues. V lost 0 bases and J 4 bases, leaving 24 bases between the germline ends.

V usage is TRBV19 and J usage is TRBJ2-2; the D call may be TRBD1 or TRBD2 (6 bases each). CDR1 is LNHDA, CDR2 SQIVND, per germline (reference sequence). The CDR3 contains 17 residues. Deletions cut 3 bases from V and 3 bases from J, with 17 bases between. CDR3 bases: TGTGCCAGTAGTATGAGGAGGAGGGGGTACCACACCGGGGAGCTGTTTTTT. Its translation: CASSMRRRGYHTGELFF.

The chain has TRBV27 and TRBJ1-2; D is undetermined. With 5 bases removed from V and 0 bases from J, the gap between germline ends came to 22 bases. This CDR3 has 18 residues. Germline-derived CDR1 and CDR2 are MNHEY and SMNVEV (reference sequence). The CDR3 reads CASSPWYSRHGANYGYTF. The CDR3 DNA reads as TGTGCCAGCAGTCCATGGTATTCAAGACACGGCGCTAACTATGGCTACACCTTC.

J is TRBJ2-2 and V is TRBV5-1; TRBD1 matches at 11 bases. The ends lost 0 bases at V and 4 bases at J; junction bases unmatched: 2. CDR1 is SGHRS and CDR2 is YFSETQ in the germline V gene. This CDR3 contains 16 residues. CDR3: CASSLGTGGRTGELFF. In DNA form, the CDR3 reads TGCGCCAGCAGCTTGGGGACAGGGGGCCGCACCGGGGAGCTGTTTTTT.

The CDR3 nucleotides are TGTGCCAGTAGTCCGGGGGGTGAGCAGTTCTTC. Amino acids: CASSPGGEQFF. The chain combines TRBV19 with TRBJ2-1; 7 nucleotides agree with TRBD2. Trimming took 5 bases from V and 9 from J; bases not matched to a gene: 1. The CDR3 covers 11 residues. Germline V gene lookup returns CDR1 LNHDA and CDR2 SQIVND (reference sequence).

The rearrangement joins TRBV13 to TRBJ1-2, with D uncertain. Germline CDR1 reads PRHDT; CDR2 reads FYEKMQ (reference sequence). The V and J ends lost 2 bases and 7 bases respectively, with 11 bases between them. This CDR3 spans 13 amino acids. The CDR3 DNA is TGTGCCAGCAGCTTACTGCGGGAGAGTGGCTACACCTTC. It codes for CASSLLRESGYTF. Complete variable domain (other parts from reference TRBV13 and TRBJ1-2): AAGVIQSPRHLIKEKRETATLKCYPIPRHDTVYWYQQGPGQDPQFLISFYEKMQSDKGSIPDRFSAQQFSDYHSELNMSSLELGDSALYFCASSLLRESGYTFGSGTRLTVV.

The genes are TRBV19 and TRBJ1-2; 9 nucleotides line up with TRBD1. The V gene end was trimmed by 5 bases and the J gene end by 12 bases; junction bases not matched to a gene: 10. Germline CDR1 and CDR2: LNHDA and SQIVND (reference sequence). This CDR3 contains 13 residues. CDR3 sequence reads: CASSLRDGQGNTF. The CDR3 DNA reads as TGTGCCAGTAGTCTTAGGGACGGACAGGGGAACACCTTC.

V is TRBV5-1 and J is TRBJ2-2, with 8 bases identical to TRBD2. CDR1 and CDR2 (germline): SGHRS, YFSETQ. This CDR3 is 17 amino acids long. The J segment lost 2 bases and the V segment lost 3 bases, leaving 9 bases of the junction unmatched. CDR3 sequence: CASSYMDGGVNTGELFF. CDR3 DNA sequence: TGCGCCAGCAGCTATATGGACGGGGGGGTAAACACCGGGGAGCTGTTTTTT.